The present TCR beta chain was sequenced within a study of T cell responses to AZD1222 COVID-19 vaccine. Overall study results and limits: Reports say nearly half of spike-specific TCRs go after unmutated variant regions. Donors were largely white British and mainly female; clonal diversity was possibly underestimated. Of the AZD1222 recipients, only 5 to 7 were seropositive at baseline.

Assay: immunoSEQ multiplex PCR; the TCRdb copy retains only in-frame clones and omits some. The table has some 63,000 clones, around 84% seen once. CDR1 is MGHDK and CDR2 is SYGVNS in the germline V gene. This CDR3 has 15 amino acids. With 6 bases clipped from V and 3 bases from J, the junction kept 8 bases outside the gene matches. About this clone: The antigen remains unidentified. Other DNA sequences in the same sample also yield this CDR3.

The source is an adult in good health. Sequenced material: peripheral blood, taken on day 0 of AZD1222 vaccination. The chain employs TRBV25-1 and TRBJ2-1; 7 nucleotides align to TRBD2. DNA of the CDR3: TGTGCCAGCAGCTTCCCAGCGGGAAGCTACAATGAGCAGTTCTTC. Its translation is CASSFPAGSYNEQFF. Variable domain in full (rest from reference TRBV25-1 and TRBJ2-1): EADIYQTPRYLVIGTGKKITLECSQTMGHDKMYWYQQDPGMELHLIHYSYGVNSTEKGDLSSESTVSRIRTEHFPLTLESARPSHTSQYLCASSFPAGSYNEQFFGPGTRLTVL.